What follows are 30 T cell receptor beta chains derived from one specimen sequenced in a study of monozygotic twins with cystic fibrosis (dated by TCRdb to about 2021). Libraries were constructed by the immunoSEQ multiplex PCR assay. TCRdb provides this immuneACCESS table in a form limited to in-frame rearrangements. Some clones are lacking; in checked studies, under half of them reflect an unresolved V gene, and why the rest are absent is not known. The sample contains approximately 13,000 clones, over 80% of them found a single time. Around 9.3% of the sample belongs to the ten largest clones. Sequencing was performed on blood. Source of these receptors: a girl between 2 and 10 years old with cystic fibrosis.

The gene calls are TRBV4-3 and TRBJ1-5; D is undetermined. The germline V gene encodes CDR1 LGHNA and CDR2 YSLEER. This CDR3 region has 14 residues. Trimming took 0 bases from V and 7 from J, leaving 10 bases between them. Here the CDR3 DNA reads TGCGCCAGCAGCCAAGATAGGTACCGCCAGCCCCAGCATTTT. The encoded protein is CASSQDRYRQPQHF.

The V call is TRBV4-3, the J call TRBJ2-7; the D gene is possibly TRBD1 (5 bases). Trimming removed 4 bases from V and 3 bases from J, with 16 bases in between. Germline V gene data show CDR1 as LGHNA and CDR2 as YSLEER. The CDR3 extends over 15 amino acids. The CDR3 sequence: CASSPGDSHLYEQYF. CDR3 bases: TGCGCCAGCAGCCCCGGTGACAGTCACCTCTACGAGCAGTACTTC.

The V gene is TRBV10-2, the J gene TRBJ2-5, with a possible D match to TRBD1 (5 bases). V gave up 10 bases and J gave up 5 bases, with 14 bases separating them. This CDR3 has 12 amino acids. Germline V CDR1 and CDR2: WSHSY, SAAADI. The CDR3 loop reads CAIGSRVETQYF. CDR3 coding DNA: TGCGCCATAGGCTCCAGGGTGGAGACCCAGTACTTC.

The chain recombines TRBV9 with TRBJ2-7; possible D gene TRBD2, 6 bases. The length of the CDR3 is 14 residues. The V end was cut by 0 bases, the J end by 4 bases, with 11 bases between. Germline CDR1 reads SGDLS; CDR2 reads YYNGEE. In nucleotides, the CDR3 is TGTGCCAGCAGCGTAGACGGGAGCTCTTACGAGCAGTACTTC. Translating it yields CASSVDGSSYEQYF.

The chain carries TRBV5-6 and TRBJ2-5, with 16 bases lining up with TRBD2. Germline trimming cut 4 bases from V and 1 base from J; bases unmatched to any gene: 7. The CDR3 contains 18 residues. CDR1 and CDR2 (germline): SGHDT, YYEEEE. CDR3 loop: CASSKGTSGRGTQETQYF. The CDR3 bases are TGTGCCAGCAGCAAGGGGACTAGCGGGAGGGGGACCCAAGAGACCCAGTACTTC.

The chain combines TRBV9 with TRBJ1-1; D may be TRBD1 (5 bases). Looked up from germline, CDR1 is SGDLS and CDR2 is YYNGEE. Trimming pared 4 bases from V and 3 bases from J, leaving 19 bases between. This CDR3 contains 16 residues. Here the CDR3 DNA reads TGTGCCAGCAGCCCCACGGGGCGTTCGTGGGACACTGAAGCTTTCTTT. It encodes CASSPTGRSWDTEAFF.

The J gene is TRBJ2-7, the V gene TRBV28; 9 bases line up with TRBD1. From germline, CDR1 is MDHEN and CDR2 SYDVKM. V lost 6 bases, J lost 5 bases, and 11 bases stayed unmatched. This CDR3 is 15 amino acids long. For the CDR3, the DNA is TGTGCCAGCAGCTCACCGGGACAGGGAGGCCACGAGCAGTACTTC. Translated: CASSSPGQGGHEQYF.

This sequence joins TRBV28 and TRBJ1-2; D might be TRBD1 (6 bases). CDR1 MDHEN and CDR2 SYDVKM come from the germline V gene. The CDR3 sequence is 13 residues long. The V end was cut by 5 bases, the J end by 8 bases, with 15 bases between. The CDR3: CASSGTTGNGYTF. The CDR3 DNA sequence: TGTGCCAGCAGTGGCACAACAGGGAACGGCTACACCTTC.

The CDR3 sequence: CSVGGTGELFF. The CDR3, as DNA: TGCAGCGTTGGGGGGACCGGGGAGCTGTTTTTT. The chain uses TRBV29-1 and TRBJ2-2; either TRBD1 or TRBD2 may fit D (5 bases each). CDR1 is SQVTM, CDR2 ANQGSEA, per germline. V was cut by 4 bases and J by 5 bases, with 5 bases left in between. The CDR3 extends over 11 amino acids.

The chain has TRBV19 and TRBJ2-5, with 11 bases identical to TRBD2. Germline V gene lookup returns CDR1 LNHDA and CDR2 SQIVND (reference sequence). The CDR3 is made up of 15 amino acids. V dropped 1 base and J dropped 7; count of bases not matched to a gene: 5. The CDR3 spells CASSIGGSGRVTQYF. The CDR3 nucleotides are TGTGCCAGTAGTATAGGTGGTAGCGGGAGGGTGACCCAGTACTTC.

The gene calls are TRBV7-8 and TRBJ2-7, with 7 bases matching TRBD1. The CDR3 loop spans 14 amino acids. V gave up 10 bases and J gave up 2 bases; unmatched junction bases: 11. Per germline, CDR1 SGHVS and CDR2 FQNEAQ. The CDR3 loop is CATTPGTAPYEQYF. DNA for the CDR3: TGTGCCACCACCCCCGGGACAGCTCCCTACGAGCAGTACTTC.

This rearrangement joins TRBV7-9 to TRBJ2-2, with a weak D call TRBD2 (6 bases). Deletions cut 1 base from V and 1 base from J, with 7 bases between. The CDR3 spans 15 residues. Germline CDR1 reads SEHNR; CDR2 reads FQNEAQ (reference sequence). This chain's CDR3 is CASSLVGGNTGELFF. The CDR3 DNA is TGTGCCAGCAGCTTAGTGGGGGGGAACACCGGGGAGCTGTTTTTT.

This rearrangement joins TRBV27 to TRBJ1-1; D is uncertain. Trimming removed 5 bases at V and 4 bases at J, with 11 bases between. The CDR3 spans 13 residues. Germline V gene sequence: CDR1 MNHEY, CDR2 SMNVEV (reference sequence). CDR3 coding DNA: TGTGCCAGCAGTCTTAGGTTGGGCACTGAAGCTTTCTTT. Translating it yields CASSLRLGTEAFF.

The chain joins TRBV28 to TRBJ2-1; D may correspond to TRBD1 or TRBD2 (5 bases each). This CDR3 is 15 amino acids long. With 7 bases removed from V and 6 bases from J, the gap between germline ends came to 19 bases. Germline V gives CDR1 MDHEN, CDR2 SYDVKM. CDR3 loop: CASMAGRVTLNEQFF. The CDR3 DNA reads as TGTGCCAGCATGGCAGGGCGGGTCACCCTCAATGAGCAGTTCTTC.

The rearrangement uses TRBV5-1 and TRBJ2-3, with 10 bases aligning to TRBD1. This CDR3 contains 15 residues. V was clipped by 0 bases and J by 8 bases; unmatched bases: 6. Germline V gene sequence: CDR1 SGHRS, CDR2 YFSETQ. The CDR3 nucleotides read TGCGCCAGCAGCTTGGACGGGACAGGGGTTCGTACGCAGTATTTT. This translates into CASSLDGTGVRTQYF.

The chain joins TRBV5-4 to TRBJ2-3; the D is unclear. The germline V gene encodes CDR1 SGHNT and CDR2 YYREEE (reference sequence). The CDR3 has 13 residues. Trimming took 3 bases from V and 8 from J, leaving 13 bases between them. DNA of the CDR3: TGTGCCAGCAGCTACCAGGAGCATGGTACGCAGTATTTT. This codes for CASSYQEHGTQYF.

V gene TRBV27 combines with J gene TRBJ2-1; 7 bases line up with TRBD2. The J segment lost 9 bases and the V segment lost 8 bases, leaving 10 bases of the junction unmatched. CDR3 length: 13 residues. Germline-derived CDR1 and CDR2 are MNHEY and SMNVEV (reference sequence). DNA of the CDR3: TGTGCCAGCTTCGCGGCGGGAGACCTTGAGCAGTTCTTC. Protein product: CASFAAGDLEQFF.

The chain uses TRBV7-9 and TRBJ2-2; no definite D call. V lost 5 bases to trimming and J lost 4 bases, with 11 bases between them. Germline CDR1 is SEHNR and CDR2 is FQNEAQ (reference sequence). The CDR3 is 14 amino acids. Here the CDR3 reads CASSLAPRTGELFF. CDR3 in DNA: TGTGCCAGCAGCCTGGCCCCGCGCACCGGGGAGCTGTTTTTT.

V is TRBV14 and J is TRBJ1-1; D is unclear. The CDR3 covers 10 residues. Germline V gene lookup returns CDR1 SGHDN and CDR2 FVKESK. V was pared by 6 bases and J by 4 bases, with 3 bases between. CDR3 sequence: CASRGTEAFF. CDR3 in DNA: TGTGCCAGCAGGGGCACTGAAGCTTTCTTT. Based on the CDR3 plus reference TRBV14 and TRBJ1-1, the full variable domain is EAGVTQFPSHSVIEKGQTVTLRCDPISGHDNLYWYRRVMGKEIKFLLHFVKESKQDESGMPNNRFLAERTGGTYSTLKVQPAELEDSGVYFCASRGTEAFFGQGTRLTVV.

The chain employs TRBV11-3 and TRBJ1-3; D is possibly TRBD1 (6 bases). Germline V CDR1 and CDR2: SGHNT, YENEEA. The CDR3 spans 18 residues. The V end was cut by 6 bases, the J end by 1 base, with 22 bases between. The DNA for the CDR3 is TGTGCCAGCAGACGAAAGGGACTCAGGGGTTGTTCTGGAAACACCATATATTTT. Translating gives CASRRKGLRGCSGNTIYF.

This clone was detected only once. This sequence joins TRBV4-2 and TRBJ2-1, with 9 bases that match TRBD2. The CDR3 extends over 18 amino acids. CDR1 and CDR2 from the germline V gene are LGHNA and YNFKEQ. The V segment lost 0 bases and the J segment 0 bases; nucleotides outside the gene matches: 6. Here the CDR3 reads CASSQDWDSGGSYNEQFF. In DNA, the CDR3 is TGTGCCAGCAGCCAAGATTGGGATAGCGGGGGCTCCTACAATGAGCAGTTCTTC.

The chain joins TRBV5-1 to TRBJ2-7; D is ambiguous. CDR1 and CDR2 (germline): SGHRS, YFSETQ. The CDR3 spans 20 residues. Between the trimmed V and J ends, which lost 1 base and 3 bases, there was a span of 29 bases. The CDR3 nucleotides read TGCGCCAGCAGCTTGAGCCCACACGACCCAATCGTCGGTTGGAGCTACGAGCAGTACTTC. The encoded protein is CASSLSPHDPIVGWSYEQYF. The full variable domain, completed using reference TRBV5-1 and TRBJ2-7, is KAGVTQTPRYLIKTRGQQVTLSCSPISGHRSVSWYQQTPGQGLQFLFEYFSETQRNKGNFPGRFSGRQFSNSRSEMNVSTLELGDSALYLCASSLSPHDPIVGWSYEQYFGPGTRLTVT.

The CDR3 is CASSAERNEQFF. In DNA form, the CDR3 reads TGTGCCAGCAGCGCCGAGCGCAATGAGCAGTTCTTC. The rearrangement links TRBV7-2 to TRBJ2-1; D is unclear. Germline values: CDR1 SGHTA, CDR2 FQGNSA. There are 12 residues in the CDR3. The V end was cut by 5 bases, the J end by 6 bases, with 8 bases between.

The chain combines TRBV10-2 with TRBJ1-3; TRBD1 agrees at 7 bases. CDR3 length equals 15 residues. The ends lost 6 bases at V and 0 bases at J; junction bases unmatched: 5. From germline, CDR1 is WSHSY and CDR2 SAAADI. The CDR3 DNA reads TGCGCCAGCAGCGGGGGACAGCTCTCTGGAAACACCATATATTTT. Translation gives CASSGGQLSGNTIYF.

This clone was observed a single time. The CDR3 bases are TGTGCCAGCAGTGATTATGAAAAACTGTTTTTT. Its protein product is CASSDYEKLFF. The V gene is TRBV2, the J gene TRBJ1-4; D unresolved. This CDR3 spans 11 amino acids. CDR1 is SNHLY and CDR2 is FYNNEI in the germline V gene. Between the trimmed V and J ends, which lost 3 bases and 6 bases, there was a span of 2 bases.

This clone is a singleton in its sample. The V and J genes are TRBV5-4 and TRBJ2-7; D unresolved. There are 14 residues in the CDR3. V dropped 2 bases and J dropped 0 bases, with 9 bases sitting between them. Germline V gene sequence: CDR1 SGHNT, CDR2 YYREEE (reference sequence). The CDR3 sequence: CASSLKGNSYEQYF. In nucleotides, the CDR3 is TGTGCCAGCAGCTTAAAGGGAAACTCCTACGAGCAGTACTTC.

This clone has just one count. The chain links TRBV4-2 to TRBJ2-7, with TRBD2 matching 14 bases. There are 16 residues in the CDR3. V shed 5 bases and J 5 bases; nucleotides not matched to a gene: 8. From germline, CDR1 is LGHNA and CDR2 YNFKEQ. In DNA, the CDR3 is TGTGCCAGCAGCTACCTTGGGACTAGCGGGAGCCACGAGCAGTACTTC. Translating gives CASSYLGTSGSHEQYF.

The chain recombines TRBV6-1 with TRBJ2-7, with D unresolved. The V end was cut by 3 bases, the J end by 6 bases, with 15 bases between. This CDR3 spans 14 amino acids. Germline V CDR1 and CDR2: MNHNS, SASEGT. This chain's CDR3 is CASSDPPEVREQYF. DNA of the CDR3: TGTGCCAGCAGTGATCCTCCCGAGGTACGCGAGCAGTACTTC.

J is TRBJ2-1 and V is TRBV18, with no clear D. Trimming shortened V by 6 bases and J by 5 bases, and 20 bases separated the two germline ends. The CDR3 is made up of 16 amino acids. Looked up from germline, CDR1 is KGHSH and CDR2 is LQKENI. This chain's CDR3 is CASSPFEVVSDNEQFF. The CDR3 nucleotides read TGTGCCAGCTCGCCCTTTGAGGTAGTCTCAGACAATGAGCAGTTCTTC.

CDR3 loop: CASSPNDRGNSGYTF. The CDR3 nucleotides are TGCGCCAGCAGCCCGAACGACAGGGGTAACAGTGGCTACACCTTC. The chain combines TRBV4-3 with TRBJ1-2; 8 bases agree with TRBD1. The length of the CDR3 is 15 residues. V shed 4 bases and J 7 bases; nucleotides not matched to a gene: 11. Germline CDR1 is LGHNA and CDR2 is YSLEER.